Listed below are T cell receptor beta chains from one sample, sequenced in a study of OX40 agonist ivuxolimab in advanced cancers. Assay used: immunoSEQ multiplex PCR; TCRdb lists only in-frame clones, some missing. The sample includes roughly 64,000 clones, around 84% of them seen just once. The sample here was CD4+ or CD8+ T cells sorted from blood, taken in a trial of the OX40 agonist ivuxolimab. Source of these receptors: an adult with an advanced solid tumor such as melanoma, head and neck, liver or kidney cancer. CDR3s leave out the opening cysteine and the closing phenylalanine or tryptophan. The order of the fields is V gene, J gene, CDR3 protein.

v_call: TRBV7-3; j_call: TRBJ2-3; cdr3_aa: ASSKNSADTQY
v_call: TRBV6-5; j_call: TRBJ2-1; cdr3_aa: ASSLTGDEQF
v_call: TRBV5-1; j_call: TRBJ2-2; cdr3_aa: ASSLEGRGLAGELF
v_call: TRBV7-2; j_call: TRBJ1-5; cdr3_aa: ASSLSLFRGQPQH
v_call: TRBV5-1; j_call: TRBJ1-2; cdr3_aa: ASSLAPTGGGYGYT
v_call: TRBV10-3; j_call: TRBJ2-1; cdr3_aa: AISDWEREVSEQF
v_call: TRBV6-1; j_call: TRBJ2-1; cdr3_aa: ASSEAEQSSSYNEQF
v_call: TRBV6-1; j_call: TRBJ2-7; cdr3_aa: ASSASGQPPYEQY
v_call: TRBV27; j_call: TRBJ2-2; cdr3_aa: ASSLAGVGIRTGELF
v_call: TRBV7-9; j_call: TRBJ1-4; cdr3_aa: ASSLGGGYEKLF
v_call: TRBV6-1; j_call: TRBJ2-7; cdr3_aa: ASSEGGGVYEQY
v_call: TRBV7-6; j_call: TRBJ2-5; cdr3_aa: ASSRGEGRKETQY
v_call: TRBV5-1; j_call: TRBJ2-5; cdr3_aa: ASFEQGAGETQY
v_call: TRBV30; j_call: TRBJ1-2; cdr3_aa: AWGTGGGYT
v_call: TRBV6-1; j_call: TRBJ1-2; cdr3_aa: ASTSDVGGYGYT
v_call: TRBV10-3; j_call: TRBJ1-1; cdr3_aa: AISDRGENEAF
v_call: TRBV9; j_call: TRBJ1-2; cdr3_aa: ASSVATGENYGYT
v_call: TRBV5-6; j_call: TRBJ1-3; cdr3_aa: ASSWVPGNTIY
v_call: TRBV30; j_call: TRBJ2-3; cdr3_aa: AWSAGTDTQY
v_call: TRBV2; j_call: TRBJ2-1; cdr3_aa: ARNTGNEQF
v_call: TRBV18; j_call: TRBJ1-2; cdr3_aa: ASSPGVRGEGGYT
v_call: TRBV2; j_call: TRBJ1-1; cdr3_aa: ASSRGQGQGAF
v_call: TRBV29-1; j_call: TRBJ2-3; cdr3_aa: SVAAGSGTDTQY
v_call: TRBV2; j_call: TRBJ2-3; cdr3_aa: ASSEASGASTDTQY
v_call: TRBV4-1; j_call: TRBJ2-2; cdr3_aa: ASSQFSGGALPGELF
v_call: TRBV28; j_call: TRBJ2-4; cdr3_aa: ASSSGTERNIQY
v_call: TRBV4-3; j_call: TRBJ2-5; cdr3_aa: ASSQGAVGRGETQY
v_call: TRBV7-9; j_call: TRBJ2-1; cdr3_aa: ASRGGGPGANEQF
v_call: TRBV4-1; j_call: TRBJ2-1; cdr3_aa: ASSQASSSGGRGYEQF
v_call: TRBV18; j_call: TRBJ2-5; cdr3_aa: ASSPSGTQETQY
v_call: TRBV5-1; j_call: TRBJ2-1; cdr3_aa: ASSLRGGASYNEQF
v_call: TRBV18; j_call: TRBJ2-7; cdr3_aa: ASSGTGDHEQY
v_call: TRBV5-1; j_call: TRBJ2-5; cdr3_aa: ASSLEASGVQETQY
v_call: TRBV11-2; j_call: TRBJ2-5; cdr3_aa: ASSLGSLAGGWQETQY
v_call: TRBV11-3; j_call: TRBJ2-1; cdr3_aa: ASSIHGGGMI
v_call: TRBV5-4; j_call: TRBJ2-1; cdr3_aa: ASSLEPSGGPNEQF
v_call: TRBV4-1; j_call: TRBJ1-1; cdr3_aa: ASSRTTGVDTEAF
v_call: TRBV27; j_call: TRBJ2-2; cdr3_aa: ASSSGGWTGELF
v_call: TRBV30; j_call: TRBJ2-3; cdr3_aa: AWSVGGGGPDTQY
v_call: TRBV5-1; j_call: TRBJ2-2; cdr3_aa: ASSRTSGTSNTGELF
v_call: TRBV6-1; j_call: TRBJ2-3; cdr3_aa: ASSEVAGGTDTQY
v_call: TRBV6-5; j_call: TRBJ2-5; cdr3_aa: ASSYQTSGTLGTQY
v_call: TRBV6-1; j_call: TRBJ2-7; cdr3_aa: ASQPTGGSSYEQY
v_call: TRBV5-1; j_call: TRBJ2-5; cdr3_aa: ASTQTGSPMTQY
v_call: TRBV6-1; j_call: TRBJ2-3; cdr3_aa: ASTREASTDTQY
v_call: TRBV4-3; j_call: TRBJ1-3; cdr3_aa: ASSLAGGSGNTIY
v_call: TRBV30; j_call: TRBJ2-7; cdr3_aa: ARGLSHEQY
v_call: TRBV6-5; j_call: TRBJ2-7; cdr3_aa: ASRTGTGEQY
v_call: TRBV19; j_call: TRBJ1-3; cdr3_aa: ASSFLRDRRNTIY
v_call: TRBV2; j_call: TRBJ1-5; cdr3_aa: ASSGRGGFQPQH
v_call: TRBV18; j_call: TRBJ1-1; cdr3_aa: ASSEGAFEAF
v_call: TRBV9; j_call: TRBJ1-5; cdr3_aa: ASSMGTDSNQPQH
v_call: TRBV7-8; j_call: TRBJ1-5; cdr3_aa: ASSIGGGQPQH
v_call: TRBV7-6; j_call: TRBJ2-2; cdr3_aa: ASSSVGGPGELF
v_call: TRBV5-1; j_call: TRBJ2-2; cdr3_aa: ASSLALAVNTGELF